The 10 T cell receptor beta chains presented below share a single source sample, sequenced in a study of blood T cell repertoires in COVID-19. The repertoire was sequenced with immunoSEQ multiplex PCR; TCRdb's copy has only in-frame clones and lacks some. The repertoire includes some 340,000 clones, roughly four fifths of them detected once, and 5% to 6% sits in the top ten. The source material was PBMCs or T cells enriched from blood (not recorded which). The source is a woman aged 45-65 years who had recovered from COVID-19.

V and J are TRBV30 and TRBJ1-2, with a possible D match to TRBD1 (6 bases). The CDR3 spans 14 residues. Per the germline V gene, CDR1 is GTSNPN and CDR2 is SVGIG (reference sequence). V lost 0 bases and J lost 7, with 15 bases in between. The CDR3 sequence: CAWSVDRRLGGYTF. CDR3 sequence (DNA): TGTGCCTGGAGTGTTGACAGGCGGTTGGGTGGCTACACCTTC.

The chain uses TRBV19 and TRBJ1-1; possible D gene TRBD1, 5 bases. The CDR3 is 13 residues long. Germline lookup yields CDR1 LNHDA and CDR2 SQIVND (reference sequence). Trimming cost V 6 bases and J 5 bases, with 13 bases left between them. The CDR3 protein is CASRGGWGTEAFF. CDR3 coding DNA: TGTGCCAGTAGGGGAGGGTGGGGGACTGAAGCTTTCTTT. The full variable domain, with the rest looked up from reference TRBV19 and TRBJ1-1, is DGGITQSPKYLFRKEGQNVTLSCEQNLNHDAMYWYRQDPGQGLRLIYYSQIVNDFQKGDIAEGYSVSREKKESFPLTVTSAQKNPTAFYLCASRGGWGTEAFFGQGTRLTVV.

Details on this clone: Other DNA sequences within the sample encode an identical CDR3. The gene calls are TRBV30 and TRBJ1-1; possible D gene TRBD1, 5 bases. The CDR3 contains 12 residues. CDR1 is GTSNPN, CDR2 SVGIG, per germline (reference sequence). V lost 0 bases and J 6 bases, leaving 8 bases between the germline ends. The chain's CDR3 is CAWSVRGAEAFF. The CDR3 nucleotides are TGTGCCTGGAGTGTAAGGGGCGCTGAAGCTTTCTTT.

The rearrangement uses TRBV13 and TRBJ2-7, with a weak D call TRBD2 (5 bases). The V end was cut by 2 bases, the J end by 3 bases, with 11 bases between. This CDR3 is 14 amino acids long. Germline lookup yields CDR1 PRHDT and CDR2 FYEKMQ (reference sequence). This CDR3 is CASSLMRANYEQYF. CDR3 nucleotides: TGTGCCAGCAGCTTAATGCGGGCTAACTACGAGCAGTACTTC.

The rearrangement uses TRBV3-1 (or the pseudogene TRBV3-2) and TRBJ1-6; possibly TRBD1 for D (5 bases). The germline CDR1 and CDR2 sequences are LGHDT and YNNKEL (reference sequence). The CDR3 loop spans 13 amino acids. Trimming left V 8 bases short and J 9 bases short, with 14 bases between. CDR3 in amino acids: CASSPWGGSPLHF. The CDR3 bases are TGTGCCAGCTCCCCCTGGGGGGGTTCACCCCTCCACTTT.

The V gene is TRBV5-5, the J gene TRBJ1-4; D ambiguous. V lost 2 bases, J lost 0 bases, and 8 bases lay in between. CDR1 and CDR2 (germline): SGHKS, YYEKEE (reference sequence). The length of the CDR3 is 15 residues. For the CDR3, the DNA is TGTGCCAGCAGCTTTACAACCACAACTAATGAAAAACTGTTTTTT. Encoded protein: CASSFTTTTNEKLFF.

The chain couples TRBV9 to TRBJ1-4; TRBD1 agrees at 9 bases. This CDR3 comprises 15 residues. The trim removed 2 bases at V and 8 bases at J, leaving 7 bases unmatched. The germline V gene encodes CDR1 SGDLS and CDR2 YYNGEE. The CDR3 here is CASSVGGQGDEKLFF. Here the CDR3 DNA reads TGTGCCAGCAGCGTCGGGGGACAGGGTGACGAAAAACTGTTTTTT.

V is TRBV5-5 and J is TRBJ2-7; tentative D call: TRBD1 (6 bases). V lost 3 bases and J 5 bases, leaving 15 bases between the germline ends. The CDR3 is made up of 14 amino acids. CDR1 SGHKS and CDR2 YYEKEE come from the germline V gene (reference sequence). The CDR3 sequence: CASSSLTGTDEQYF. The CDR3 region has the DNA TGTGCCAGCAGCTCCCTTACAGGGACCGACGAGCAGTACTTC.

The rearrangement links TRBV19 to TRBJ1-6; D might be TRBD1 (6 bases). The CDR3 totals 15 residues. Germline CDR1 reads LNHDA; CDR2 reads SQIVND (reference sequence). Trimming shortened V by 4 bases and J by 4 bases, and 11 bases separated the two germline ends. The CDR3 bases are TGTGCCAGTAGTACCGCAGGGGTTTATAATTCACCCCTCCACTTT. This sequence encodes CASSTAGVYNSPLHF.

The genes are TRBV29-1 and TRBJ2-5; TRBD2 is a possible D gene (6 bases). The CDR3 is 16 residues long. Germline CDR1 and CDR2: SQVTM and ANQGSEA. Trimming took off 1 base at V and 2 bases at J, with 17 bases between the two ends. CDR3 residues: CSVEGELAETQETQYF. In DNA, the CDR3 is TGCAGCGTTGAAGGGGAATTAGCGGAAACTCAAGAGACCCAGTACTTC.